What follows is one T cell receptor (beta chain) and its context. This record comes from a study of shared T cell receptors in the human thymus. The protocol was immunoSEQ multiplex PCR, while the TCRdb copy is restricted to in-frame clones and leaves out a portion. The sample yields about 400,000 clones, approximately 95% seen once. The CDR3 extends over 11 amino acids. In germline, CDR1 is SGHTA, CDR2 FQGNSA. With 2 bases removed from V and 7 bases from J, the gap between germline ends came to 3 bases. Sequencing input: thymocytes. The rearrangement joins TRBV7-2 to TRBJ2-1; D unclear. This TCR came from a human donor. This CDR3 is CASSLPNEQFF. The CDR3 nucleotides read TGTGCCAGCAGCTTACCAAATGAGCAGTTCTTC.